This passage covers 20 T cell receptor beta chains from one sample sequenced in a study of blood T cell repertoires in COVID-19. TCRdb's copy holds only in-frame clones and misses some; the assay was immunoSEQ multiplex PCR. This sample yields a few hundred thousand clones, of which about four fifths are seen a single time; approximately 6.6% belongs to the top ten. The source material was PBMCs or T cells enriched from blood (not recorded which). The source is a middle-aged woman who had recovered from COVID-19.

V usage is TRBV28 and J usage is TRBJ1-1, with D perhaps TRBD1 (5 bases). This CDR3 region has 13 residues. Trimming stripped 7 bases from V and 4 bases from J, with 13 bases between. Per the germline V gene, CDR1 is MDHEN and CDR2 is SYDVKM. Here the CDR3 DNA reads TGTGCCAGCATGCGGGACTGGGTCACTGAAGCTTTCTTT. Its protein product is CASMRDWVTEAFF.

The table lists this clone with a few counts. The chain is built from TRBV15 and TRBJ1-1; 9 nucleotides line up with TRBD1. The ends lost 5 bases at V and 3 bases at J; junction bases unmatched: 4. The CDR3 is 14 amino acids. Germline CDR1 LNHNV, CDR2 YYDKDF (reference sequence). The CDR3 here is CATSVRQGDTEAFF. The DNA of the CDR3 is TGTGCCACCAGCGTTCGACAGGGGGACACTGAAGCTTTCTTT.

V and J are TRBV29-1 and TRBJ2-1; 10 nucleotides match TRBD2. The CDR3 loop spans 16 amino acids. CDR1 and CDR2 (germline): SQVTM, ANQGSEA. Germline trimming cut 4 bases from V and 0 bases from J; bases unmatched to any gene: 6. The CDR3 region has the DNA TGCAGCGTTGTTCGGCTAGCGGGAGTCTCCTACAATGAGCAGTTCTTC. Amino acids: CSVVRLAGVSYNEQFF.

Ten or more counts support this clone. The V and J genes are TRBV7-2 and TRBJ1-1, with 9 bases lining up with TRBD1. This CDR3 region has 14 residues. Germline CDR1 reads SGHTA; CDR2 reads FQGNSA. V lost 0 bases, J lost 7 bases, and 3 bases stayed unmatched. The CDR3 coding sequence is TGTGCCAGCAGCTTAGCGGGACAGGGCTATGAAGCTTTCTTT. Translating gives CASSLAGQGYEAFF.

The genes are TRBV11-2 and TRBJ2-1, with 11 bases that match TRBD2. The germline V gene encodes CDR1 SGHAT and CDR2 FQNNGV. Trimming removed 5 bases from V and 1 base from J; junction bases left unmatched: 7. The CDR3 totals 17 residues. This CDR3 reads CASSLRRLAGSYNEQFF. CDR3 coding DNA: TGTGCCAGCAGCCTCCGCCGACTAGCGGGGTCCTACAATGAGCAGTTCTTC.

V usage is TRBV20-1 and J usage is TRBJ2-1; the match to TRBD1 covers 7 bases. V shed 6 bases, J shed 15 bases, and the junction held 8 bases outside the gene matches. The CDR3 spans 10 residues. Germline CDR1 DFQATT, CDR2 SNEGSKA (reference sequence). CDR3 in amino acids: CSANSGGWFF. CDR3 coding DNA: TGCAGTGCCAACTCAGGGGGTTGGTTCTTC.

J is TRBJ2-7 and V is TRBV7-8; the match to TRBD1 covers 7 bases. CDR1 SGHVS and CDR2 FQNEAQ come from the germline V gene. J was trimmed by 5 bases and V by 0 bases; bases with no gene match: 1. The CDR3 sequence is 13 residues long. The CDR3 is CASSLATGDEQYF. The DNA of the CDR3 is TGTGCCAGCAGCTTAGCCACAGGGGACGAGCAGTACTTC.

This sequence joins TRBV7-8 and TRBJ2-4, with 8 bases that match TRBD2. This CDR3 region has 14 residues. The V segment lost 5 bases and the J segment 8 bases; nucleotides outside the gene matches: 8. The germline V gene encodes CDR1 SGHVS and CDR2 FQNEAQ. CDR3 sequence: CASSPDSGIDIQYF. As DNA, the CDR3 is TGTGCCAGCAGCCCAGATAGCGGGATTGACATTCAGTACTTC.

The chain is built from TRBV19 and TRBJ1-2, with a possible D match to TRBD1 (6 bases). Germline V gene sequence: CDR1 LNHDA, CDR2 SQIVND (reference sequence). CDR3 size: 16 residues. The V and J ends lost 5 bases and 3 bases respectively, with 19 bases between them. CDR3 protein: CASSAMGTHGYYGYTF. CDR3 DNA sequence: TGTGCCAGTAGTGCTATGGGGACACATGGATACTATGGCTACACCTTC.

The chain couples TRBV3-1 (or the pseudogene TRBV3-2) to TRBJ1-4, with 8 bases that match TRBD1. J lost 5 bases, V lost 2 bases, and 7 bases had no gene match. CDR3 size: 16 residues. Germline V lookup: CDR1 LGHDT, CDR2 YNNKEL (reference sequence). The CDR3 loop reads CASSQISTGGNEKLFF. DNA of the CDR3: TGTGCCAGCAGCCAAATATCTACAGGGGGAAATGAAAAACTGTTTTTT.

CDR3 in amino acids: CASSQDLGLAARGADTQYF. Written as DNA, the CDR3 is TGTGCCAGCAGCCAAGATCTTGGACTAGCGGCCAGGGGTGCAGATACGCAGTATTTT. The chain joins TRBV14 to TRBJ2-3; 10 bases align to TRBD2. CDR3 length: 19 amino acids. Losses at the gene ends were 0 bases for V and 4 bases for J; bases not matched to a gene: 13. Germline CDR1 reads SGHDN; CDR2 reads FVKESK.

The chain recombines TRBV3-1 (or the pseudogene TRBV3-2) with TRBJ2-7; 8 bases match TRBD2. After removal of 3 bases from V and 9 bases from J, the junction contained 7 bases not matched to a gene. The CDR3 loop spans 13 amino acids. In germline, CDR1 is LGHDT, CDR2 YNNKEL (reference sequence). The CDR3 is CASSQGLAGVQYF. CDR3 bases: TGTGCCAGCAGCCAGGGCCTAGCGGGCGTGCAGTACTTC.

The V call is TRBV5-6, the J call TRBJ1-6; TRBD1 might be the D (5 bases). The germline V gene has CDR1 SGHDT and CDR2 YYEEEE. Between the trimmed V and J ends, which lost 4 bases and 9 bases, there was a span of 17 bases. This CDR3 has 15 residues. CDR3 in amino acids: CASSPSGGLGSPLHF. The CDR3 DNA follows: TGTGCCAGCAGCCCTTCCGGGGGTTTGGGTTCACCCCTCCACTTT.

The V and J genes are TRBV12-3 or TRBV12-4 and TRBJ1-1; D gene unclear. The CDR3 consists of 12 residues. The V end lost 8 bases, the J end lost 3 bases, and 10 bases lay between the germline ends. The CDR3 here is CASRRGDTEAFF. Written as DNA, the CDR3 is TGTGCCAGCCGTCGGGGTGACACTGAAGCTTTCTTT.

The DNA of the CDR3 is TGTGCCAGCAGCCCATCCCCGGGGGGTGGGGCTTTCTTT. This sequence encodes CASSPSPGGGAFF. The chain links TRBV5-6 to TRBJ1-1, with a weak D call TRBD1 (5 bases). The V end was cut by 4 bases, the J end by 11 bases, with 18 bases between. Germline V gene data show CDR1 as SGHDT and CDR2 as YYEEEE. The CDR3 covers 13 residues.

Concerning this clone: Distinct nucleotide sequences in the sample also encode this CDR3. The chain uses TRBV7-3 and TRBJ2-2; D is ambiguous. The germline CDR1 and CDR2 sequences are SGHTA and FQGTGA. Trimming stripped 3 bases from V and 1 base from J, with 6 bases between. The CDR3 sequence is 14 residues long. Here the CDR3 reads CASSFSGNTGELFF. As DNA, the CDR3 is TGTGCCAGCAGCTTTTCGGGGAACACCGGGGAGCTGTTTTTT.

The genes are TRBV5-6 and TRBJ2-1; possibly TRBD1 for D (6 bases). The germline V gene has CDR1 SGHDT and CDR2 YYEEEE. Trimming pared 1 base from V and 3 bases from J, leaving 14 bases between. The CDR3 extends over 16 amino acids. The CDR3 loop reads CASSLRWQGHYNEQFF. The CDR3 DNA reads as TGTGCCAGCAGCTTGAGGTGGCAGGGACACTACAATGAGCAGTTCTTC.

The chain is built from TRBV15 and TRBJ2-7; tentatively, D is TRBD1 (6 bases). Germline-derived CDR1 and CDR2 are LNHNV and YYDKDF (reference sequence). The CDR3 spans 15 residues. With 1 base removed from V and 2 bases from J, the gap between germline ends came to 12 bases. The CDR3 region is CATSRGGPQTYEQYF. The CDR3, as DNA: TGTGCCACCAGCAGAGGGGGGCCACAAACCTACGAGCAGTACTTC.

The V gene is TRBV7-8, the J gene TRBJ1-5; the D is unclear. Germline-derived CDR1 and CDR2 are SGHVS and FQNEAQ. Trimming took off 6 bases at V and 0 bases at J, with 12 bases between the two ends. This CDR3 has 15 amino acids. CDR3 DNA: TGTGCCAGCAGTCCCGACGGGAATAGCAATCAGCCCCAGCATTTT. Its protein is CASSPDGNSNQPQHF.

This clone came up once. The chain carries TRBV24-1 and TRBJ2-7; perhaps TRBD2 as D (7 bases). The V end lost 4 bases, the J end lost 5 bases, and 11 bases lay between the germline ends. The CDR3 spans 13 residues. Germline CDR1 reads KGHDR; CDR2 reads SFDVKD. The CDR3 nucleotides are TGTGCCACCAGTGAGGGGGGGGCCGACGAGCAGTACTTC. Translation gives CATSEGGADEQYF.